The T cell receptor (beta chain) under discussion was sequenced for a study of prognosis after radiotherapy for stage I lung cancer. Study-level information: Enrollment began in 2018 and ended in the first half of 2019; the enrolled patients had stage I non-small cell lung cancer. Of the enrolled patients, fourteen had newly diagnosed primary stage I lung tumors, while roughly 5 had oligometastatic NSCLC following surgical resection of the primary tumor.

TCR beta CDR3 amplification from genomic DNA was performed by two-round multiplex PCR. Initially, in first-round PCR, primers specific to each TRBV and TRBJ gene were used. TCRdb re-analysed the multiplex PCR reads in MiXCR, keeping a single row per CDR3 protein. The data show about 18,000 distinct CDR3 sequences, roughly 45% seen once. Prior chemotherapy, radiotherapy and other malignancies were absent; CT and PET/CT showed node-negative disease. The source material was PBMCs, sampled before or after stereotactic body radiation therapy (not recorded which). This clonotype originated in a donor aged 50 or older with non-small cell lung cancer.

CDR3 region: CASSLVDRGNTIYF. The CDR3, as DNA: TGCGCCAGCAGCTTGGTAGACAGAGGAAACACCATATATTTT. V gene TRBV5-1 combines with J gene TRBJ1-3, with D tentatively TRBD1 (5 bases). Trimming cost V 0 bases and J 4 bases, with 8 bases left between them. The V gene's germline CDR1 is SGHRS and CDR2 YFSETQ. The CDR3 totals 14 residues.